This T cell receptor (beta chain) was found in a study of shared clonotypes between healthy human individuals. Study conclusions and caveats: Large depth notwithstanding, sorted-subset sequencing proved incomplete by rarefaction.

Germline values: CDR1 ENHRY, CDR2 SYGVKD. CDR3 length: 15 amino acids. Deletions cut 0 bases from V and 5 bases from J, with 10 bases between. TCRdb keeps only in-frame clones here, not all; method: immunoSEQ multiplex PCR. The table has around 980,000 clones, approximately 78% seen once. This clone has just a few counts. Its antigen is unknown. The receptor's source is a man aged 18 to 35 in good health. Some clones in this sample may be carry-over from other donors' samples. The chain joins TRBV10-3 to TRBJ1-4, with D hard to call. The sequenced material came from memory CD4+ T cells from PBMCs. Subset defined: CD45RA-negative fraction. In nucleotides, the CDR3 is TGTGCCATCAGTGAGTCGGGCCAGAGAAATGAAAAACTGTTTTTT. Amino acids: CAISESGQRNEKLFF.